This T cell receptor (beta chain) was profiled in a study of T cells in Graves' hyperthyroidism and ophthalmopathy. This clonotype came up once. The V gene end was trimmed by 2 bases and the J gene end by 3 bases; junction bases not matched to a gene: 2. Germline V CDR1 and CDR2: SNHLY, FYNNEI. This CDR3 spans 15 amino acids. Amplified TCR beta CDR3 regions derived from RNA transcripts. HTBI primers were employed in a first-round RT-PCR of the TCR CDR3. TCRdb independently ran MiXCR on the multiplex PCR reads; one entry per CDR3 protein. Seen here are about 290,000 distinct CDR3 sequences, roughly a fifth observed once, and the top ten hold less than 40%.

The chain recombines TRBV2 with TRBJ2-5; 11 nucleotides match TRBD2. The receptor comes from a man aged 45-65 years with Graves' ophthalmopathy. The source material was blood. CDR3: CASSELAGGKETQYF. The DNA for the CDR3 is TGTGCCAGCAGTGAACTAGCGGGAGGAAAAGAGACCCAGTACTTC.